The entry below gives a single TCR beta chain sequence along with its context. This clone appeared a few times. It has no known antigen specificity. Per-nucleotide qualities are absent, and no much larger clonotype sits a single base away. Libraries were prepared through the immunoSEQ multiplex PCR assay. TCRdb took over this immuneACCESS table, retaining in-frame rearrangements with V and J assigned. Such tables are incomplete; in checked studies, under half of the missing clones stem from an unresolved V gene, and the remainder is unexplained. Present in this sample are about 67,000 clones, around 90% of which were seen just once. Of the sample, about 3% is held by the ten largest clones. The sample belongs to a study of T cells after somatic rescue of genetic block (dated by TCRdb to the early 2020s). Background on the whole study: The study assessed how robust, over the long term, a T-cell system was when the system had developed through somatic rescue of a genetic block in T-cell development.

The CDR3 goes from the cysteine to the phenylalanine over 12 residues. The DNA shown is the 36-base CDR3, in frame from base 1. The V end loses 11 bases and the J end loses 1 base, and a stretch of 11 bases separates them. CDR1 LNHDA and CDR2 SQIVND are derived from the germline V gene (reference sequence). The sequencing sample was made of peripheral blood mononuclear cells (PBMCs). The chain is encoded by TRBV19 joined to TRBJ1-1; the D gene is perhaps TRBD1, from 6 matching bases. The receptor comes from a man aged 40-49 years. For the CDR3, the sequence is CACEQGNTEAFF. In nucleotide form, the sequence is TGTGCCTGTGAACAGGGGAACACTGAAGCTTTCTTT.